The entry below describes one T cell receptor beta chain. The target antigen is unknown. V was cut by 0 bases and J by 0 bases, with 10 bases left in between. The CDR3 loop spans 15 amino acids. Per the germline V gene, CDR1 is SGHKS and CDR2 is YYEKEE (reference sequence). The data are from a study of T cell responses to AZD1222 COVID-19 vaccine. Study outcomes and limitations: Only a handful of AZD1222 recipients, more than 5 in all, had baseline seropositivity.

Assay: immunoSEQ multiplex PCR; the TCRdb copy retains only in-frame clones and omits some. The sample has some 110,000 clones; 85% to 90% are singletons. The J gene is TRBJ2-7, the V gene TRBV5-5; D perhaps matches TRBD1 (6 bases). The specimen was peripheral blood, collected on day 0 of AZD1222 vaccination. The TCR originated in an adult in good health. The CDR3 region has the DNA TGTGCCAGCAGCTTGGCTGGGGGCGACTCCTACGAGCAGTACTTC. Translated: CASSLAGGDSYEQYF.